The entry that follows covers one T cell receptor beta chain sequence. The source of the sample is a study of blood T cell repertoires in COVID-19. On the study more broadly: T cells, B-cell-depleted T cells, or PBMCs provided the cDNA or gDNA that served as material.

CDR3 length: 12 residues. V dropped 6 bases and J dropped 7 bases, with 12 bases sitting between them. CDR1 is SEHNR and CDR2 is FQNEAQ in the germline V gene (reference sequence). The assay was immunoSEQ multiplex PCR, and TCRdb's table has in-frame clones only and misses some. Here the sample spans some 70,000 clones, around four fifths being singletons. Sequenced material: peripheral blood. The origin of this receptor is a man between 45 and 60 years old with active COVID-19. The V and J genes are TRBV7-9 and TRBJ1-1, with D tentatively TRBD1 (6 bases). The chain's CDR3 is CASSLGQNEAFF. DNA of the CDR3: TGTGCCAGCAGTCTAGGACAGAATGAAGCTTTCTTT.